Described below is a single T cell receptor beta chain sequence and its context. This record belongs to a study of blood T cell repertoires in COVID-19. For the study at large: Whether acute or convalescent, the COVID-19 samples came from the United States, Italy and Spain. PBMCs, B-cell-depleted T cells, or T cells were the source of the cDNA or gDNA that made up the material.

In the original processing: Amplification with reference gene primers provided the estimates of nucleated cell counts. Measured with immunoSEQ multiplex PCR; TCRdb has only the in-frame clones, and not every one. V and J calls and clone size are copied from that table; D and trimming were computed from the DNA. The sample holds 180,000 or so clones, approximately 85% seen once. The CDR3 runs 16 residues. CDR1 is SGHDT, CDR2 YYEEEE, per germline. Trimming cost V 4 bases and J 3 bases, with 17 bases left between them. Material: peripheral blood. V gene TRBV5-6 combines with J gene TRBJ1-5; a weak D match, TRBD1 (6 bases). This TCR derives from a man aged 55 to 70 with acute or convalescent COVID-19. The CDR3 protein is CASSRRQDRLNQPQHF. For the CDR3, the DNA is TGTGCCAGCAGCCGGCGCCAAGACAGGCTCAATCAGCCCCAGCATTTT.